The 31 T cell receptor beta chains below were found in one sample sequenced in a study of T cells after yellow fever vaccination. MiXCR, applied by TCRdb to the 5' RACE reads, yields one record per CDR3 protein. The profile shows about 130,000 distinct CDR3 sequences, almost 9% of them singletons. The sample in question was CD8+ T cells sorted from PBMCs, obtained on the day of the yellow fever booster vaccination. All receptors come from a man younger than 35 who received the YFV17D yellow fever vaccine.

V usage is TRBV12-3 or TRBV12-4 and J usage is TRBJ2-7; 10 bases line up with TRBD2. This CDR3 is built from 16 residues. V shed 2 bases, J shed 5 bases, and the junction held 9 bases outside the gene matches. CDR3 DNA: TGTGCCAGCAGTTTATATCCGGGGACTAGCGTGGACGAGCAGTACTTC. It encodes CASSLYPGTSVDEQYF.

This sequence joins TRBV7-2 and TRBJ2-3, with 13 positions matching TRBD2. After removal of 4 bases from V and 1 base from J, the junction contained 2 bases not matched to a gene. CDR3 length: 16 amino acids. The V gene's germline CDR1 is SGHTA and CDR2 FQGNSA. CDR3 region: CASSSGTSGGTDTQYF. The CDR3 DNA follows: TGTGCCAGCAGCTCAGGGACTAGCGGGGGCACAGATACGCAGTATTTT.

This clonotype was counted a few times. The chain carries TRBV4-3 and TRBJ1-2; D gene ambiguous. This CDR3 comprises 15 residues. The V end lost 1 base, the J end lost 5 bases, and 14 bases lay between the germline ends. From germline, CDR1 is LGHNA and CDR2 YSLEER. CDR3 residues: CASSQGGTGRYGYTF. CDR3 in DNA: TGCGCCAGCAGCCAAGGAGGAACGGGGAGATATGGCTACACCTTC.

This clonotype has only a few counts. V usage is TRBV6-2 or TRBV6-3 and J usage is TRBJ2-1, with D tentatively TRBD2 (7 bases). Per the germline V gene, CDR1 is MNHEY and CDR2 is SVGEGT. V was shortened by 5 bases and J by 8 bases, with 22 bases between the two germline ends. The CDR3 spans 16 residues. In DNA form, the CDR3 reads TGTGCCAGCAGTAATCCGCGGGGGCTGGCCAGGTATGAGCAGTTCTTC. It encodes CASSNPRGLARYEQFF.

The chain links TRBV5-1 to TRBJ2-1; D tentatively fits TRBD1 or TRBD2 (5 bases each). The CDR3 loop spans 17 amino acids. The V gene lost 2 bases and the J gene lost 0 bases, with 15 bases spanning the gap. Per germline, CDR1 SGHRS and CDR2 YFSETQ. The CDR3 spells CASSFGTTLSSYNEQFF. Here the CDR3 DNA reads TGCGCCAGCAGCTTTGGGACCACTCTAAGCTCCTACAATGAGCAGTTCTTC.

As DNA, the CDR3 is TGTGCCAGCCTCGACAGGGGTATCGTTCGAGATCAGCCCCAGCATTTT. Translated: CASLDRGIVRDQPQHF. The chain links TRBV21-1 to TRBJ1-5; TRBD1 reflects the table's D call only, with no check against the DNA. TRBV21-1 is listed as a pseudogene. The CDR3 is 16 amino acids.

The genes are TRBV4-3 and TRBJ1-2; 7 bases match TRBD1. The CDR3 covers 14 residues. Unmatched junction bases numbered 7, after V lost 1 base and J lost 8 bases. Germline CDR1 is LGHNA and CDR2 is YSLEER. The CDR3 sequence is CASSQATGTAGYTF. The DNA for the CDR3 is TGCGCCAGCAGCCAAGCAACCGGGACAGCGGGCTACACCTTC.

This clonotype was observed a handful of times. This chain connects TRBV4-1 to TRBJ2-5; 12 positions match TRBD2. This CDR3 has 17 residues. From germline, CDR1 is MGHRA and CDR2 YSYEKL. Losses at the gene ends were 0 bases for V and 5 bases for J; bases not matched to a gene: 7. The CDR3 DNA follows: TGCGCCAGCAGCCAAGATCGGGCTAGCGGGGGGGCGGAGACCCAGTACTTC. Its protein product is CASSQDRASGGAETQYF.

This clonotype was seen more than once but under ten times. The J gene is TRBJ1-2, the V gene TRBV12-3 or TRBV12-4; TRBD1 might be the D (6 bases). The germline V and J ends were trimmed by 5 bases and 8 bases, with 24 bases remaining between them. This CDR3 is 16 amino acids long. In nucleotides, the CDR3 is TGTGCCAGCAGTGATGCCCCCTTACAGGGAGTTGAGGGCTACACCTTC. Translated: CASSDAPLQGVEGYTF.

The chain is built from TRBV24-1 and TRBJ1-3; a possible D gene is TRBD1 (5 bases). Germline loops: CDR1 KGHDR, CDR2 SFDVKD. CDR3 size: 16 residues. Between the trimmed V and J ends, which lost 0 bases and 2 bases, there was a span of 10 bases. CDR3 sequence: CATSDLVVGAGNTIYF. The CDR3 nucleotides read TGTGCCACCAGTGATTTGGTTGTAGGGGCTGGAAACACCATATATTTT.

The rearrangement uses TRBV12-3 or TRBV12-4 and TRBJ2-1; D gene uncertain. The CDR3 is made up of 15 amino acids. V lost 2 bases and J 2 bases, leaving 10 bases between the germline ends. This CDR3 is CASSLSLETYNEQFF. Written as DNA, the CDR3 is TGTGCCAGCAGTTTAAGTTTGGAGACCTACAATGAGCAGTTCTTC.

This clonotype has more than one count but fewer than ten. The chain carries TRBV14 and TRBJ2-3; tentative D call: TRBD1 (5 bases). Trimming removed 2 bases from V and 3 bases from J, with 12 bases in between. This CDR3 is 15 amino acids long. Germline CDR1 and CDR2: SGHDN and FVKESK. The CDR3 sequence: CASSQLQGMTDTQYF. The CDR3 bases are TGTGCCAGCAGCCAACTTCAGGGCATGACAGATACGCAGTATTTT.

In its sample, this clonotype was seen a few times. The rearrangement links TRBV12-3 or TRBV12-4 to TRBJ2-2, with 12 bases lining up with TRBD1. The V segment lost 10 bases and the J segment 6 bases; nucleotides outside the gene matches: 15. This CDR3 contains 17 residues. The CDR3 DNA sequence: TGTGCCACCGAGATATTTCAGGGACAGGGGGCTTCCGGGGAGCTGTTTTTT. Amino acid sequence: CATEIFQGQGASGELFF.

J is TRBJ2-7 and V is TRBV7-8; 7 bases agree with TRBD1. Germline-derived CDR1 and CDR2 are SGHVS and FQNEAQ. Germline trimming cut 0 bases from V and 0 bases from J; bases unmatched to any gene: 8. The CDR3 runs 17 residues. CDR3 nucleotide sequence: TGTGCCAGCAGCTTAGCAAGAACCGGGACAGCCTCCTACGAGCAGTACTTC. Amino acid sequence: CASSLARTGTASYEQYF.

This clonotype was seen only a few times. The J gene is TRBJ1-1, the V gene TRBV10-2, with D perhaps TRBD1 (5 bases). V shed 7 bases and J shed 11 bases, with 14 bases lying between them. CDR1 is WSHSY and CDR2 is SAAADI in the germline V gene. The CDR3 contains 11 residues. In DNA, the CDR3 is TGCGCCAGCAAATTACAGGAGAGGGCTTTCTTT. This gives the protein CASKLQERAFF.

This clonotype was detected a few times. This sequence joins TRBV9 and TRBJ2-7, with 7 bases matching TRBD1. The CDR3 runs to 15 residues. Losses at the gene ends were 0 bases for V and 6 bases for J; bases not matched to a gene: 9. Germline V gene sequence: CDR1 SGDLS, CDR2 YYNGEE. The CDR3: CASSVAVGGVFEQYF. The CDR3 DNA is TGTGCCAGCAGCGTAGCTGTAGGGGGCGTCTTCGAGCAGTACTTC.

The genes are TRBV19 and TRBJ2-1; TRBD1 agrees at 8 bases. The CDR3 is 14 residues long. Germline assignment: CDR1 LNHDA and CDR2 SQIVND (reference sequence). V was pared by 6 bases and J by 4 bases, with 5 bases of the junction left unmatched. CDR3 protein: CASRAGGLYNEQFF. The CDR3 bases are TGTGCCAGTAGGGCAGGGGGCCTTTACAATGAGCAGTTCTTC.

This clonotype was detected ten times or more. The chain combines TRBV19 with TRBJ1-3, with 8 bases lining up with TRBD1. This CDR3 is built from 15 residues. The ends lost 5 bases at V and 2 bases at J; junction bases unmatched: 5. Germline lookup yields CDR1 LNHDA and CDR2 SQIVND (reference sequence). This CDR3 is CASSPKGQAGNTIYF. The CDR3 nucleotides read TGTGCCAGTAGTCCCAAGGGACAGGCTGGAAACACCATATATTTT.

The V gene is TRBV6-4, the J gene TRBJ2-1; unclear D gene. V was trimmed by 3 bases and J by 7 bases, leaving 10 bases between them. The CDR3 loop spans 13 amino acids. CDR1 is MRHNA, CDR2 SNTAGT, per germline. DNA for the CDR3: TGTGCCAGCAGTGAGGGCTGGTCAAATGAGCAGTTCTTC. Translation: CASSEGWSNEQFF.

The V and J genes are TRBV4-1 and TRBJ2-7; D may be TRBD2 (5 bases). The CDR3 totals 14 residues. The V end was cut by 0 bases, the J end by 0 bases, with 6 bases between. CDR1 and CDR2 (germline): MGHRA, YSYEKL. The CDR3 spells CASSQDRGSYEQYF. The CDR3 DNA reads TGCGCCAGCAGCCAAGACCGGGGCTCCTACGAGCAGTACTTC.

This chain links TRBV6-2 or TRBV6-3 with TRBJ1-5, with D maybe TRBD1 (6 bases). This CDR3 is 14 amino acids long. Germline V gives CDR1 MNHEY, CDR2 SVGEGT. Trimming took off 0 bases at V and 9 bases at J, with 12 bases between the two ends. The CDR3 DNA reads TGTGCCAGCAGTTACTCGGAGGGAGGGGGGCCCCAGCATTTT. It translates to CASSYSEGGGPQHF.

This clonotype was counted only a few times. Here the CDR3 reads CASSSPWGYEQYF. The CDR3 DNA is TGTGCCAGCAGCTCACCGTGGGGGTACGAGCAGTACTTC. The genes are TRBV7-9 and TRBJ2-7; either TRBD1 or TRBD2 may supply D (5 bases each). The CDR3 length is 13 residues. Trimming left V 4 bases short and J 4 bases short, with 11 bases between. Germline CDR1 SEHNR, CDR2 FQNEAQ (reference sequence).

The table lists this clonotype with a few counts. This chain connects TRBV6-2 or TRBV6-3 to TRBJ2-1, with D possibly being TRBD2 (7 bases). The CDR3 consists of 13 residues. The germline gives CDR1 MNHEY, CDR2 SVGEGT. Trimming stripped 7 bases from V and 7 bases from J, with 14 bases between. CDR3 loop: CASKGGGFNEQFF. The CDR3 DNA reads as TGTGCCAGCAAGGGGGGGGGCTTTAATGAGCAGTTCTTC.

The rearrangement uses TRBV10-3 and TRBJ2-7; TRBD2 is a possible D gene (6 bases). CDR3 size: 11 residues. Trimming stripped 8 bases from V and 7 bases from J, with 12 bases between. The germline gives CDR1 ENHRY, CDR2 SYGVKD. The CDR3 nucleotides are TGTGCCATCGGGGCCCGGGGGGAGCAGTACTTC. Translation: CAIGARGEQYF.

This chain joins TRBV12-3 or TRBV12-4 and TRBJ2-5; 12 bases align to TRBD2. The CDR3 loop spans 15 amino acids. J lost 4 bases, V lost 4 bases, and 4 bases had no gene match. CDR3: CASSYTSGGIETQYF. The CDR3 DNA sequence: TGTGCCAGCAGTTACACTAGCGGGGGGATAGAGACCCAGTACTTC.

This clonotype was seen a few times. The CDR3 sequence: CASSQELRTGVGYTF. CDR3 DNA: TGCGCCAGCAGCCAAGAACTCCGGACAGGGGTTGGCTACACCTTC. V gene TRBV4-1 combines with J gene TRBJ1-2, with 9 bases lining up with TRBD1. The CDR3 length is 15 residues. V lost 0 bases and J lost 7; bases outside the gene matches: 6. Germline V gene lookup returns CDR1 MGHRA and CDR2 YSYEKL.

The V gene is TRBV14, the J gene TRBJ2-1; D is perhaps TRBD1 (5 bases). In germline, CDR1 is SGHDN, CDR2 FVKESK. The CDR3 extends over 17 amino acids. Trimming left V 1 base short and J 8 bases short, with 21 bases between. The CDR3 sequence is CASSQAFQGLRNYEQFF. The CDR3 DNA sequence: TGTGCCAGCAGCCAAGCTTTCCAGGGCCTCCGAAACTATGAGCAGTTCTTC. Full variable domain (missing parts from reference TRBV14 and TRBJ2-1): EAGVTQFPSHSVIEKGQTVTLRCDPISGHDNLYWYRRVMGKEIKFLLHFVKESKQDESGMPNNRFLAERTGGTYSTLKVQPAELEDSGVYFCASSQAFQGLRNYEQFFGPGTRLTVL.

The chain has TRBV6-2 or TRBV6-3 and TRBJ2-5; 8 nucleotides line up with TRBD2. Germline V lookup: CDR1 MNHEY, CDR2 SVGEGT. This CDR3 comprises 14 residues. V lost 0 bases to trimming and J lost 4 bases; unmatched junction nucleotides: 1. DNA for the CDR3: TGTGCCAGCAGTTACTCGCGGGGGGCAGAGACCCAGTACTTC. Translating gives CASSYSRGAETQYF.

The genes are TRBV19 and TRBJ2-3, with 8 bases identical to TRBD2. The CDR3 covers 14 residues. The germline gives CDR1 LNHDA, CDR2 SQIVND (reference sequence). Trimming removed 6 bases from V and 4 bases from J; junction bases left unmatched: 6. CDR3 nucleotide sequence: TGTGCCAGTAGATTGCTAGCGGGTCCAGATACGCAGTATTTT. Its protein is CASRLLAGPDTQYF.

There are a few counts of this clonotype. The chain has TRBV28 and TRBJ1-5; possibly TRBD1 for D (5 bases). Trimming left V 1 base short and J 3 bases short, with 10 bases between. The CDR3 spans 15 residues. From germline, CDR1 is MDHEN and CDR2 SYDVKM. CDR3 in amino acids: CASSLLGVHNQPQHF. DNA of the CDR3: TGTGCCAGCAGTTTATTAGGGGTGCACAATCAGCCCCAGCATTTT.

Only a few counts were recorded for this clonotype. J is TRBJ1-2 and V is TRBV7-9, with a tentative D call TRBD1 (5 bases). This CDR3 has 14 residues. Trimming stripped 4 bases from V and 8 bases from J, with 17 bases between. The germline gives CDR1 SEHNR, CDR2 FQNEAQ (reference sequence). The CDR3 sequence: CASSSILRGGGYTF. The CDR3 region has the DNA TGTGCCAGCAGCTCGATCTTAAGGGGAGGCGGCTACACCTTC. Full variable domain (rest looked up from reference TRBV7-9 and TRBJ1-2): DTGVSQNPRHKITKRGQNVTFRCDPISEHNRLYWYRQTLGQGPEFLTYFQNEAQLEKSRLLSDRFSAERPKGSFSTLEIQRTEQGDSAMYLCASSSILRGGGYTFGSGTRLTVV.